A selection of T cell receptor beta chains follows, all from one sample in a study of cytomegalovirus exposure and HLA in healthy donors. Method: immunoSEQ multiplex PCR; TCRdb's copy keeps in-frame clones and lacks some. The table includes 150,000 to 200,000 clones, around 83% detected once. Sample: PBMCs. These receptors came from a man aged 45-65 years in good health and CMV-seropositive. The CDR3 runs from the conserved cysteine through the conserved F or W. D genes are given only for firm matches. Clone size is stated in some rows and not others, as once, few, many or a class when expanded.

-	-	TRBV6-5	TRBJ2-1	CASRPSGYNEQFF	TGTGCCAGCAGACCCAGCGGATACAATGAGCAGTTCTTC
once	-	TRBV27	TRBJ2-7	CASSFGHLYEQYF	TGTGCCAGCAGTTTTGGGCATCTCTACGAGCAGTACTTC
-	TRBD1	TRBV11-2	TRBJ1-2	CASSLVRGTAITNYGYTF	TGTGCCAGCAGCTTAGTCCGCGGGACAGCAATAACTAACTATGGCTACACCTTC
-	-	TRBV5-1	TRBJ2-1	CASSLVSGSSYNEQFF	TGCGCCAGCAGCTTGGTTTCCGGGAGCTCCTACAATGAGCAGTTCTTC
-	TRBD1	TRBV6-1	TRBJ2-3	CASDGTGVYDTQYF	TGTGCCAGCGACGGGACAGGAGTTTACGATACGCAGTATTTT
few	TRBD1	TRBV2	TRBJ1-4	CASRVRTGNPATNEKLFF	TGTGCCAGCAGGGTCAGGACAGGGAACCCCGCAACTAATGAAAAACTGTTTTTT
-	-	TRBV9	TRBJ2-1	CASSVGWGDHNEQFF	TGTGCCAGCAGCGTAGGGTGGGGCGACCACAATGAGCAGTTCTTC
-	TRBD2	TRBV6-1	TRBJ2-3	CASSGTSGSPDTQYF	TGTGCCAGCAGTGGCACTAGCGGGAGCCCAGATACGCAGTATTTT
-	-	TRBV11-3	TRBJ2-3	CASSLGGVSTDTQYF	TGTGCCAGCAGCTTAGGCGGGGTTAGCACAGATACGCAGTATTTT
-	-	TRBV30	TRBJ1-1	CAWAPTREAFF	TGTGCCTGGGCTCCTACCCGTGAAGCTTTCTTT
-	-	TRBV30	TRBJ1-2	CAWSVYQANGYTF	TGTGCCTGGAGTGTATACCAGGCCAATGGCTACACCTTC
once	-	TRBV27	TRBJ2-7	CASSWSGAQIYEQYF	TGTGCCAGCAGTTGGTCAGGGGCACAAATCTACGAGCAGTACTTC
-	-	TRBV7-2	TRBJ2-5	CASSLALRGGTEVETQYF	TGTGCCAGCAGCTTAGCGCTAAGAGGAGGGACGGAGGTGGAGACCCAGTACTTC
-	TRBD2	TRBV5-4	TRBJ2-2	CASSQVAGVATGELFF	TGTGCCAGCAGCCAAGTAGCGGGAGTGGCCACCGGGGAGCTGTTTTTT
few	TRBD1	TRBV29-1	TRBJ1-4	CSAEGTGGWGNEKLFF	TGCAGCGCTGAGGGGACAGGGGGCTGGGGTAATGAAAAACTGTTTTTT
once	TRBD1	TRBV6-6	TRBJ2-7	CASSSGQGNIGEQYF	TGTGCCAGCAGTTCGGGACAGGGGAATATTGGCGAGCAGTACTTC
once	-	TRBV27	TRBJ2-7	CASSLYPGDPYEQYF	TGTGCCAGCAGTTTATACCCAGGGGACCCATACGAGCAGTACTTC
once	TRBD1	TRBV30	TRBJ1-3	CAWTRDRVTSGNTIYF	TGTGCCTGGACTCGAGACAGGGTAACTTCTGGAAACACCATATATTTT
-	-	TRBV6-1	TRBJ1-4	CASSEARGYATNEKLFF	TGTGCCAGCAGTGAAGCTAGGGGATACGCAACTAATGAAAAACTGTTTTTT
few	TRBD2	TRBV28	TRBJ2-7	CASSFETSGNYEQYF	TGTGCCAGCAGTTTTGAGACTAGCGGGAACTACGAGCAGTACTTC
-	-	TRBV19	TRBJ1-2	CASSAFRRYGYTF	TGTGCCAGTAGTGCGTTCAGGAGGTATGGCTACACCTTC
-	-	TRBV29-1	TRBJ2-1	CSVSRVSNEQFF	TGCAGCGTGTCCAGGGTTTCCAATGAGCAGTTCTTC
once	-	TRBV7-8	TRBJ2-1	CASSLAVSYNEQFF	TGTGCCAGCAGCTTGGCAGTCTCCTACAATGAGCAGTTCTTC
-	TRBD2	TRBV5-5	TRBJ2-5	CASSLVPGRGETQYF	TGTGCCAGCAGCTTGGTTCCAGGGAGGGGAGAGACCCAGTACTTC
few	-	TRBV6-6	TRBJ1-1	CASSSRGTEAFF	TGTGCCAGCAGTTCTAGGGGAACTGAAGCTTTCTTT
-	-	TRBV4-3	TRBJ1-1	CASSPGVAGGGTEAFF	TGCGCCAGCAGCCCCGGGGTAGCGGGGGGGGGCACTGAAGCTTTCTTT